This entry lists 14 T cell receptor beta chains sequenced from one sample in a study of shared clonotypes between healthy human individuals. Repertoires were generated with immunoSEQ multiplex PCR, while TCRdb's copy carries only in-frame clones and drops some. This sample yields over a million clones, of which 75% to 85% are seen a single time; about 0.52% belongs to the top ten. Source material: memory CD4+ T cells from PBMCs. Subset noted: CD45RA-negative fraction. The receptors originated from a man aged 18 to 29 in good health. Some clones in this sample may be carry-over from other donors' samples.

The J gene is TRBJ1-1, the V gene TRBV5-1; 7 nucleotides agree with TRBD1. V trimming: 4 bases; J trimming: 9 bases; junction bases outside the gene matches: 15. Germline V gene sequence: CDR1 SGHRS, CDR2 YFSETQ. The length of the CDR3 is 15 residues. The DNA of the CDR3 is TGCGCCAGCAGCCTAACATGGGGGGGACAGTACCAAGCTTTCTTT. This sequence encodes CASSLTWGGQYQAFF.

This chain connects TRBV7-8 to TRBJ1-3; TRBD1 matches at 8 bases. CDR3 length equals 15 residues. V shed 2 bases, J shed 6 bases, and the junction held 6 bases outside the gene matches. Germline lookup yields CDR1 SGHVS and CDR2 FQNEAQ. The chain's CDR3 is CASSLPGRGLNTIYF. In nucleotides, the CDR3 is TGTGCCAGCAGCTTACCTGGCAGGGGGCTAAACACCATATATTTT. The variable domain in full, completed from reference TRBV7-8 and TRBJ1-3, reads GAGVSQSPRYKVAKRGQDVALRCDPISGHVSLFWYQQALGQGPEFLTYFQNEAQLDKSGLPSDRFFAERPEGSVSTLKIQRTQQEDSAVYLCASSLPGRGLNTIYFGEGSWLTVV.

The chain employs TRBV2 and TRBJ2-5, with D tentatively TRBD1 (6 bases). The V gene's germline CDR1 is SNHLY and CDR2 FYNNEI. V lost 5 bases and J lost 5, with 12 bases in between. The CDR3 extends over 13 amino acids. In nucleotides, the CDR3 is TGTGCCAGCAGTACACAGGGTGAGGAGACCCAGTACTTC. It specifies CASSTQGEETQYF.

This chain connects TRBV15 to TRBJ2-1; 7 bases match TRBD2. The CDR3 contains 14 residues. Germline trimming cut 5 bases from V and 9 bases from J; bases unmatched to any gene: 10. Germline V gene data show CDR1 as LNHNV and CDR2 as YYDKDF (reference sequence). The CDR3 DNA reads as TGTGCCACCAGCGCCCGCCTGGGGGGGGTTGAGCAGTTCTTC. This codes for CATSARLGGVEQFF.

The chain uses TRBV11-2 and TRBJ2-2; no firm D call. V lost 0 bases and J 6 bases, leaving 11 bases between the germline ends. The germline CDR1 and CDR2 sequences are SGHAT and FQNNGV. The CDR3 runs 15 residues. The CDR3 region has the DNA TGTGCCAGCAGCTTAGATCTGGGAACCGCCGGGGAGCTGTTTTTT. This codes for CASSLDLGTAGELFF.

J is TRBJ2-5 and V is TRBV9, with TRBD2 matching 7 bases. Germline CDR1 reads SGDLS; CDR2 reads YYNGEE. This CDR3 has 16 residues. The V gene end was trimmed by 0 bases and the J gene end by 4 bases; junction bases not matched to a gene: 9. CDR3 residues: CASSVAPGREGETQYF. CDR3 in DNA: TGTGCCAGCAGCGTAGCGCCAGGGAGGGAGGGAGAGACCCAGTACTTC.

This clone was seen a few times. The gene calls are TRBV2 and TRBJ2-7; D unclear. The germline gives CDR1 SNHLY, CDR2 FYNNEI. Trimming stripped 4 bases from V and 5 bases from J, with 9 bases between. The CDR3 sequence is 12 residues long. This CDR3 reads CASSAGPHEQYF. Written as DNA, the CDR3 is TGTGCCAGCAGTGCTGGACCTCACGAGCAGTACTTC.

The rearrangement uses TRBV9 and TRBJ2-7; no clear D gene. Germline V gene sequence: CDR1 SGDLS, CDR2 YYNGEE. This CDR3 has 12 residues. Between the trimmed V and J ends, which lost 0 bases and 6 bases, there was a span of 7 bases. DNA of the CDR3: TGTGCCAGCAGCGTAGAAGGTGGCGAGCAGTACTTC. This encodes CASSVEGGEQYF. Full variable domain (outside the CDR3, taken from reference TRBV9 and TRBJ2-7): DSGVTQTPKHLITATGQRVTLRCSPRSGDLSVYWYQQSLDQGLQFLIQYYNGEERAKGNILERFSAQQFPDLHSELNLSSLELGDSALYFCASSVEGGEQYFGPGTRLTVT.

The rearrangement joins TRBV5-1 to TRBJ1-1; TRBD1 matches at 7 bases. CDR3 size: 15 residues. Germline-derived CDR1 and CDR2 are SGHRS and YFSETQ. V shed 5 bases, J shed 0 bases, and the junction held 7 bases outside the gene matches. The DNA for the CDR3 is TGCGCCAGCAGTCGGGACAGTCCCATGAACACTGAAGCTTTCTTT. Encoded protein: CASSRDSPMNTEAFF.

The chain uses TRBV11-2 and TRBJ2-1; D not resolved. The V end was cut by 5 bases, the J end by 6 bases, with 14 bases between. This CDR3 is built from 14 residues. Germline CDR1 is SGHAT and CDR2 is FQNNGV. The CDR3 here is CASSPPGSGNEQFF. The CDR3 bases are TGTGCCAGCAGCCCCCCGGGTTCGGGCAATGAGCAGTTCTTC.

The chain couples TRBV7-8 to TRBJ1-2; D perhaps matches TRBD1 (5 bases). Deletions cut 4 bases from V and 3 bases from J, with 15 bases between. This CDR3 contains 15 residues. CDR1 is SGHVS, CDR2 FQNEAQ, per germline. The CDR3 spells CASSSYSPGDYGYTF. Here the CDR3 DNA reads TGTGCCAGCAGCTCATATTCGCCGGGGGACTATGGCTACACCTTC.

This chain joins TRBV6-1 and TRBJ2-7, with D possibly matching TRBD1 (5 bases). The CDR3 covers 13 residues. V was pared by 6 bases and J by 3 bases, with 12 bases between. CDR1 is MNHNS and CDR2 is SASEGT in the germline V gene. CDR3 DNA: TGTGCCAGCAGCGATTTAGACAGCTACGAGCAGTACTTC. This codes for CASSDLDSYEQYF.

The CDR3 coding sequence is TGTGCCAGCAGCTTAGAGGAGCTCTCTGGAAACACCATATATTTT. This gives the protein CASSLEELSGNTIYF. V gene TRBV7-9 combines with J gene TRBJ1-3; D not certain. The V gene's germline CDR1 is SEHNR and CDR2 FQNEAQ (reference sequence). V was pared by 1 base and J by 0 bases, with 7 bases between. The CDR3 is 15 residues long.

CDR3 amino acids: CASSKLQVVGMAGSYEQYF. For the CDR3, the DNA is TGTGCCAGCAGCAAACTCCAGGTTGTCGGGATGGCTGGCTCCTACGAGCAGTACTTC. The chain uses TRBV7-2 and TRBJ2-7; possibly TRBD2 for D (5 bases). The V gene lost 5 bases and the J gene lost 0 bases, with 26 bases spanning the gap. Looked up from germline, CDR1 is SGHTA and CDR2 is FQGNSA. The CDR3 spans 19 residues.